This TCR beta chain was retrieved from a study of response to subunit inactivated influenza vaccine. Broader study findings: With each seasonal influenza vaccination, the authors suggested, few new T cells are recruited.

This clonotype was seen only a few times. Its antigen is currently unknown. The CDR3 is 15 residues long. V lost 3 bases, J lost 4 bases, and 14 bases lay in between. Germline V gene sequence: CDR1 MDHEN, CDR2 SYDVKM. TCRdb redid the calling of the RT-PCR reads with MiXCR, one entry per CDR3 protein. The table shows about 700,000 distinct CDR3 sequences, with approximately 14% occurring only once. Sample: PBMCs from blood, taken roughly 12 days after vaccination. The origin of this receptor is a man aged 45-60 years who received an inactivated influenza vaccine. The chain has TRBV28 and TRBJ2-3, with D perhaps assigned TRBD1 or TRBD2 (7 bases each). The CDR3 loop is CASSLWAGGADTQYF. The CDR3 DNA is TGTGCCAGCAGTTTGTGGGCAGGGGGGGCAGATACGCAGTATTTT. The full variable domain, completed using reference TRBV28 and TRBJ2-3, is DVKVTQSSRYLVKRTGEKVFLECVQDMDHENMFWYRQDPGLGLRLIYFSYDVKMKEKGDIPEGYSVSREKKERFSLILESASTNQTSMYLCASSLWAGGADTQYFGPGTRLTVL.